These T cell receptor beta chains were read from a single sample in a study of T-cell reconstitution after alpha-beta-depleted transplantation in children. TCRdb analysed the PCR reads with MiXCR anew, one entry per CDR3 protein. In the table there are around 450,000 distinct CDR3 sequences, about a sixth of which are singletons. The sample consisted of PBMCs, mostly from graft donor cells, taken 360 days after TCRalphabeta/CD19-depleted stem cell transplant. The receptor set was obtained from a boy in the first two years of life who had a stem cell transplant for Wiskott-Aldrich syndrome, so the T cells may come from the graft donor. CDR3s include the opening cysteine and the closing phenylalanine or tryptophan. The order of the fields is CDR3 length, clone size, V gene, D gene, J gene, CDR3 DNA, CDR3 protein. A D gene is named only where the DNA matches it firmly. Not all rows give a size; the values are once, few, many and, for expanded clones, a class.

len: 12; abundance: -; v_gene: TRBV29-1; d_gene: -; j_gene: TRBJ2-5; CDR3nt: TGCAGCGTTGTTAGGTTCCAAGAGACCCAGTACTTC; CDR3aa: CSVVRFQETQYF
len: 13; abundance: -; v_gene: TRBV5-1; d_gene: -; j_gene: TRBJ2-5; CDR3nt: TGCGCCAGCAGTAGACAGAAACAAGAGACCCAGTACTTC; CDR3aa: CASSRQKQETQYF
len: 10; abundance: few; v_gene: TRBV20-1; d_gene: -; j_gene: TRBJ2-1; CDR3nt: TGCAGTGCTCTTACGGGTGAGCAGTTCTTC; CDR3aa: CSALTGEQFF
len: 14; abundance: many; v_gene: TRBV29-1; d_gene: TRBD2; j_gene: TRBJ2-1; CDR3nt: TGCAGCGTTGGGGGACTAGCGGGATACAATGAGCAGTTCTTC; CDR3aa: CSVGGLAGYNEQFF
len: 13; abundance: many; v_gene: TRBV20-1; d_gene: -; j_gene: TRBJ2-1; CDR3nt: TGCAGTGCTAGACAGGACCGATACAATGAGCAGTTCTTC; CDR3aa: CSARQDRYNEQFF
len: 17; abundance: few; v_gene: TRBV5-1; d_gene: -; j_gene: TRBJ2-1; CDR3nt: TGCGCCAGCAGCTTTGGGGGGCGCATTTACTCCTACAATGAGCAGTTCTTC; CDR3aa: CASSFGGRIYSYNEQFF
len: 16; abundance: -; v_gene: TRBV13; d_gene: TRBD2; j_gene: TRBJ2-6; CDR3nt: TGTGCCAGCAGCCGGACTAGCGGGGGGGCCTTAAACGTCCTGACTTTC; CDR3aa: CASSRTSGGALNVLTF
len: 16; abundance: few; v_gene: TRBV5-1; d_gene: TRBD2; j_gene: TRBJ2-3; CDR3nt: TGCGCCAGCAGCTCAAGGACTAGCGGGGCCACAGATACGCAGTATTTT; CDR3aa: CASSSRTSGATDTQYF
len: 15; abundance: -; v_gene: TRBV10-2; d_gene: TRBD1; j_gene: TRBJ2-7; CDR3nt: TGCGCCAGCAGTGAGAGGACAGGTTACTCCTACGAGCAGTACTTC; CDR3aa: CASSERTGYSYEQYF
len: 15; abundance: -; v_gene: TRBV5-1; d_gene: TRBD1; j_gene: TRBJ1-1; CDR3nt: TGCGCCAGCAGCCACCCGGGACAGCCGAACACTGAAGCTTTCTTT; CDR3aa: CASSHPGQPNTEAFF
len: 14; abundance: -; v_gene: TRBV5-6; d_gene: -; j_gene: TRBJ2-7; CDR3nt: TGTGCCAGCAGCTTCCGTGGCGGATTCTACGAGCAGTACTTC; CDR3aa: CASSFRGGFYEQYF
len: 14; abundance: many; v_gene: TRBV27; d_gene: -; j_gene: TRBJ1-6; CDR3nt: TGTGCCAGCAGTTTATCGTCGGGTTTTTCACCCCTCCACTTT; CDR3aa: CASSLSSGFSPLHF
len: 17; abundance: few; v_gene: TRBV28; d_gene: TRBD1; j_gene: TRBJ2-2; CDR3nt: TGTGCCAGCAGTTTATGGGGACAGGGCTTGAGTGCCGGGGAGCTGTTTTTT; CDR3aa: CASSLWGQGLSAGELFF
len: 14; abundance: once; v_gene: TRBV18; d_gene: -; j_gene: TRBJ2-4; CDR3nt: TGTGCCAGCTCACCTCTAGGGACCAAAAACATTCAGTACTTC; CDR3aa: CASSPLGTKNIQYF
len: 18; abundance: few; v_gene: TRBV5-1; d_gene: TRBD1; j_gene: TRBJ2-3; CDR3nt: TGCGCCAGCAGCTTTGTATTGGGACAGCTAACTCTCACAGATACGCAGTATTTT; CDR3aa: CASSFVLGQLTLTDTQYF
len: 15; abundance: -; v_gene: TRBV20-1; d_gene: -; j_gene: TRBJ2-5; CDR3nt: TGCAGTGCTAGCCCCCAGTTGGCTAGGCAAGAGACCCAGTACTTC; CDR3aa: CSASPQLARQETQYF
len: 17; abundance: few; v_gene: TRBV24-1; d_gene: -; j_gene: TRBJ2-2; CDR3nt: TGTGCCACCAGTGATCGCCCTCCGGACAGATCCACCGGGGAGCTGTTTTTT; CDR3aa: CATSDRPPDRSTGELFF
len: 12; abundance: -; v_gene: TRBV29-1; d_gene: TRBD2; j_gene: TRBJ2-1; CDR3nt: TGCAGCGTTGCTAGCGGGAGCCATGAGCAGTTCTTC; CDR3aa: CSVASGSHEQFF
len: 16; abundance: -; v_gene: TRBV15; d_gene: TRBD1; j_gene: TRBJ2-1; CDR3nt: TGTGCCACCAGCAGAGGCCGGACAGGGCGGTACAATGAGCAGTTCTTC; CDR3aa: CATSRGRTGRYNEQFF
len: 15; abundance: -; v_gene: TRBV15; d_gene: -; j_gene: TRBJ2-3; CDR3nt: TGTGCCACCAGCAGCAGGGGGGGGAGCACAGATACGCAGTATTTT; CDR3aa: CATSSRGGSTDTQYF
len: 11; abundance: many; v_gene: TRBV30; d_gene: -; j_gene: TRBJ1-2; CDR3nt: TGTGCCTGGAGTGTAGCGGAAGTACTCACCTTC; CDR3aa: CAWSVAEVLTF
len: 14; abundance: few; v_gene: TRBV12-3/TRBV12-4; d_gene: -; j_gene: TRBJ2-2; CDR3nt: TGTGCCAGCAGTTTGGCAGGGTACACCGGGGAGCTGTTTTTT; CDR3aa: CASSLAGYTGELFF
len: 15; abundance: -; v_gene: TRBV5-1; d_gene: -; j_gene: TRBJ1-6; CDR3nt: TGCGCCAGCAGCCCTAAGGTGGGCCTGACGAGGCCCCTCCACTTT; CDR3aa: CASSPKVGLTRPLHF
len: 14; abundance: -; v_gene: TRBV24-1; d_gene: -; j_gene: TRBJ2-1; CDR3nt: TGTGCCACCAGTGATTTGGGTCTACCGAATTCGCAGTTCTTC; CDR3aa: CATSDLGLPNSQFF
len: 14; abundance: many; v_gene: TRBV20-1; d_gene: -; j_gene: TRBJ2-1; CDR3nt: TGCAGTGCTAGGGGGCTGAGCTCCTACAATGAGCAGTTCTTC; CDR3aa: CSARGLSSYNEQFF
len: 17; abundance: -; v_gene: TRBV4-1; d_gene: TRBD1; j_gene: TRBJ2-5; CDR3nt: TGCGCCAGCAGCCATCTGAGTCTCACAGGGGGCGAAGAGACCCAGTACTTC; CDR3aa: CASSHLSLTGGEETQYF
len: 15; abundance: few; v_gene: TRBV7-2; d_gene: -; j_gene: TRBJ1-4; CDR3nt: TGTGCCAGCAGCTTTAACCTTGCAACTAATGAAAAACTGTTTTTT; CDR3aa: CASSFNLATNEKLFF
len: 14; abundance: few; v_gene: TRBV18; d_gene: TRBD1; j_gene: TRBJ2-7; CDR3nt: TGTGCCAGCTCGACGGGACAGGGGGCCCACGAGCAGTACTTC; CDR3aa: CASSTGQGAHEQYF
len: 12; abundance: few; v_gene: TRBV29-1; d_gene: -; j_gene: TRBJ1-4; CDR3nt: TGCAGCGGCCATGGAGGGGATGAAAAACTGTTTTTT; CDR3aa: CSGHGGDEKLFF
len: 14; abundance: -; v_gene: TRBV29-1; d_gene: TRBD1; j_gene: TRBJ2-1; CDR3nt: TGCAGCGTTGGGACAGGGGGCATCGGCAATGAGCAGTTCTTC; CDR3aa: CSVGTGGIGNEQFF
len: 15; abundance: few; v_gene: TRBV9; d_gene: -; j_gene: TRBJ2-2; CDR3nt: TGTGCCAGCAGCGTAGGTCCCGCGAACACCGGGGAGCTGTTTTTT; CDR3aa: CASSVGPANTGELFF
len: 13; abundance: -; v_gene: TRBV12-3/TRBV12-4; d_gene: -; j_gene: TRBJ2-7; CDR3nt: TGTGCCAGCAGCCAGACTAGTACCTACGAGCAGTACTTC; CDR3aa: CASSQTSTYEQYF
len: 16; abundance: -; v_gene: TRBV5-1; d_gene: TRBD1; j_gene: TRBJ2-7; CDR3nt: TGCGCCAGCAGCTTGGTGGCGGGACAGGGGGCTGGGGAGCAGTACTTC; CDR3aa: CASSLVAGQGAGEQYF
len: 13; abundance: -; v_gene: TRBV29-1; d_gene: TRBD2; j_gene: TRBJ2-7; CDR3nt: TGCAGCGTTTGGAAGCGGGGATCCTACGAGCAGTACTTC; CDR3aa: CSVWKRGSYEQYF
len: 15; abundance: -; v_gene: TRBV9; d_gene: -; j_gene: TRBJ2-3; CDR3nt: TGTGCCAGCAGCGGTCAGGGAGTCGGGACAGATACGCAGTATTTT; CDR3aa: CASSGQGVGTDTQYF
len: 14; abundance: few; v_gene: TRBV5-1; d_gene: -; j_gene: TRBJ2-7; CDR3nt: TGCGCCAGCAGCTTCGCAGACCGGGGAAACGAGCAGTACTTC; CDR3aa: CASSFADRGNEQYF
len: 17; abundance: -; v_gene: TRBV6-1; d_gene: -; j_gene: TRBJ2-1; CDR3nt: TGTGCCAGCAGTAGGCCTTACATGGGGGCCAGAGGCAATGAGCAGTTCTTC; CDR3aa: CASSRPYMGARGNEQFF
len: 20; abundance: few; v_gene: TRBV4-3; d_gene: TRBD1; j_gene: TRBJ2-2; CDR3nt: TGCGCCAGCAGCCAGAAAAGAGGGACAGGGGATGTTTGGGACACCGGGGAGCTGTTTTTT; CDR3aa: CASSQKRGTGDVWDTGELFF
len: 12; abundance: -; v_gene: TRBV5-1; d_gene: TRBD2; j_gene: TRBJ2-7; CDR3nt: TGCGCCAGCAGCTTCCGGGGGGAAGAGCAGTACTTC; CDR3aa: CASSFRGEEQYF
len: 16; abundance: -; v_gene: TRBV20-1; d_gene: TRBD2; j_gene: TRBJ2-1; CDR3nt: TGCAGTGCTAGAGCCAGCGGGAGGGTCCTATACAATGAGCAGTTCTTC; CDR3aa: CSARASGRVLYNEQFF
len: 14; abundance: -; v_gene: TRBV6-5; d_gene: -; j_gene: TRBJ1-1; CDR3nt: TGTGCCAGCAGTTACTCCCCAAGGAACACTGAAGCTTTCTTT; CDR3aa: CASSYSPRNTEAFF
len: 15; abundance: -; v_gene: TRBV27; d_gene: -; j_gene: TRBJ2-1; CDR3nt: TGTGCCAGCAGTTTATTAGGGGCTGGGGGAGATGAGCAGTTCTTC; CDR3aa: CASSLLGAGGDEQFF
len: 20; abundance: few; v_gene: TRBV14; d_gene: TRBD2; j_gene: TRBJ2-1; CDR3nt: TGTGCCAGCAGCCCTTTCGGACTAGCGGGGGGGATTAGAGGCCACAATGAGCAGTTCTTC; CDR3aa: CASSPFGLAGGIRGHNEQFF
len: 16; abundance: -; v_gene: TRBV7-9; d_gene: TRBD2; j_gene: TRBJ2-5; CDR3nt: TGTGCCAGCAGCCCCGGGACTAGCGGGCTCCAAGAGACCCAGTACTTC; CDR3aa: CASSPGTSGLQETQYF
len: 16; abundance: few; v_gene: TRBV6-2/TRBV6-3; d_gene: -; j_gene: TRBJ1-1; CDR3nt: TGTGCCAGCAGTTACGGCGGACCGTTACAGAACACTGAAGCTTTCTTT; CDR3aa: CASSYGGPLQNTEAFF
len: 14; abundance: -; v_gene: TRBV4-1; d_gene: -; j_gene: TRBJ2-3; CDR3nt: TGCGCCAGCAGCCAATCCCTAGGGCCAGATACGCAGTATTTT; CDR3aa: CASSQSLGPDTQYF